This is a list of T cell receptor beta chains from one sample in a study of early T cells in non-severe SARS-CoV-2 infection. TCRdb redid the calling of the 5' RACE reads with MiXCR, one entry per CDR3 protein. The sample lists 45,000 to 55,000 distinct CDR3 sequences; over 10% were seen once. Sequencing was carried out using whole blood. These receptors originate from an adult who was a healthcare worker with PCR-confirmed SARS-CoV-2 infection or an uninfected control (not recorded which). The CDR3 runs from the conserved cysteine through the conserved F or W. A D gene is named only where the DNA matches it firmly. Some rows have no size entry. The others give once, few or many, or a class for an expanded clone.

CDR3 protein: CASSYGDRSTYEQYF; CDR3 DNA: TGTGCCAGCAGTTACGGGGACAGATCCACCTACGAGCAGTACTTC; D gene: TRBD1; clone size: NA; J gene: TRBJ2-7; V gene: TRBV6-2/TRBV6-3
CDR3 protein: CSARPWTVQETQYF; CDR3 DNA: TGCAGTGCTAGACCCTGGACAGTCCAAGAGACCCAGTACTTC; D gene: NA; clone size: many; J gene: TRBJ2-5; V gene: TRBV20-1
CDR3 protein: CASRLGNTEAFF; CDR3 DNA: TGTGCCAGCAGGTTAGGGAACACTGAAGCTTTCTTT; D gene: NA; clone size: few; J gene: TRBJ1-1; V gene: TRBV28
CDR3 protein: CASSPGLSNQPQHF; CDR3 DNA: TGCGCCAGCAGCCCGGGACTTAGCAATCAGCCCCAGCATTTT; D gene: NA; clone size: many; J gene: TRBJ1-5; V gene: TRBV5-1
CDR3 protein: CASSPNHGSDEQYF; CDR3 DNA: TGTGCCAGCTCACCAAACCACGGGAGTGATGAGCAGTACTTC; D gene: NA; clone size: few; J gene: TRBJ2-7; V gene: TRBV18
CDR3 protein: CASSQEGTVSYNEQFF; CDR3 DNA: TGCGCCAGCAGCCAAGAAGGGACAGTTTCCTACAATGAGCAGTTCTTC; D gene: TRBD1; clone size: NA; J gene: TRBJ2-1; V gene: TRBV4-1
CDR3 protein: CASSIAVYNEQFF; CDR3 DNA: TGTGCCAGTAGTATTGCAGTCTACAATGAGCAGTTCTTC; D gene: NA; clone size: many; J gene: TRBJ2-1; V gene: TRBV19
CDR3 protein: CASVRGNTEAFF; CDR3 DNA: TGTGCCAGCGTCAGGGGGAACACTGAAGCTTTCTTT; D gene: NA; clone size: many; J gene: TRBJ1-1; V gene: TRBV28
CDR3 protein: CASSGGLAEVGEQYF; CDR3 DNA: TGCGCCAGCAGCGGGGGACTAGCAGAAGTTGGAGAGCAGTACTTC; D gene: TRBD2; clone size: many; J gene: TRBJ2-7; V gene: TRBV4-1
CDR3 protein: CASSPGLKHSYNEQFF; CDR3 DNA: TGTGCCAGCAGCCCGGGACTCAAGCACTCCTACAATGAGCAGTTCTTC; D gene: NA; clone size: many; J gene: TRBJ2-1; V gene: TRBV7-6
CDR3 protein: CASSEARLGAEAFF; CDR3 DNA: TGTGCCAGCAGTGAAGCTCGCCTGGGCGCTGAAGCTTTCTTT; D gene: NA; clone size: NA; J gene: TRBJ1-1; V gene: TRBV2
CDR3 protein: CASSQVGRGETQYF; CDR3 DNA: TGTGCCAGCAGCCAAGTCGGGCGAGGGGAGACCCAGTACTTC; D gene: NA; clone size: many; J gene: TRBJ2-5; V gene: TRBV4-2
CDR3 protein: CASSLGSGPYEQYF; CDR3 DNA: TGTGCCAGCAGTTTGGGGTCGGGGCCCTACGAGCAGTACTTC; D gene: NA; clone size: many; J gene: TRBJ2-7; V gene: TRBV28
CDR3 protein: CASSPTGEPSYNEQFF; CDR3 DNA: TGTGCCAGCAGTCCTACAGGGGAACCCTCCTACAATGAGCAGTTCTTC; D gene: TRBD1; clone size: NA; J gene: TRBJ2-1; V gene: TRBV14
CDR3 protein: CASQRGDRGNGYTF; CDR3 DNA: TGTGCCAGCCAGCGAGGGGACAGGGGAAATGGCTACACCTTC; D gene: TRBD1; clone size: many; J gene: TRBJ1-2; V gene: TRBV7-9
CDR3 protein: CASSTSGGRQFF; CDR3 DNA: TGTGCCAGCAGCACTAGCGGGGGGCGACAGTTCTTC; D gene: TRBD2; clone size: many; J gene: TRBJ2-1; V gene: TRBV7-9
CDR3 protein: CASSVLYTDTQYF; CDR3 DNA: TGTGCCAGCAGCGTCTTATACACAGATACGCAGTATTTT; D gene: NA; clone size: NA; J gene: TRBJ2-3; V gene: TRBV2
CDR3 protein: CSVLGLAGRTDTQYF; CDR3 DNA: TGCAGCGTTCTCGGACTAGCGGGTCGTACAGATACGCAGTATTTT; D gene: TRBD2; clone size: NA; J gene: TRBJ2-3; V gene: TRBV29-1
CDR3 protein: CASSPRQRDPETQYF; CDR3 DNA: TGTGCCAGCAGTCCCCGACAGAGGGATCCGGAGACCCAGTACTTC; D gene: NA; clone size: NA; J gene: TRBJ2-5; V gene: TRBV12-3/TRBV12-4
CDR3 protein: CASSERWAEAFF; CDR3 DNA: TGTGCCAGCAGCGAAAGGTGGGCTGAAGCTTTCTTT; D gene: NA; clone size: few; J gene: TRBJ1-1; V gene: TRBV2
CDR3 protein: CASSQITSGSRDTQYF; CDR3 DNA: TGTGCCAGCAGCCAAATCACTAGCGGGAGCAGAGATACGCAGTATTTT; D gene: TRBD2; clone size: few; J gene: TRBJ2-3; V gene: TRBV4-2
CDR3 protein: CAWSSYVGAFF; CDR3 DNA: TGTGCCTGGAGTAGCTACGTTGGGGCTTTCTTT; D gene: NA; clone size: NA; J gene: TRBJ1-1; V gene: TRBV30
CDR3 protein: CASSVGAGLYNEQFF; CDR3 DNA: TGTGCCAGCAGCGTAGGAGCAGGTCTTTACAATGAGCAGTTCTTC; D gene: NA; clone size: NA; J gene: TRBJ2-1; V gene: TRBV9
CDR3 protein: CASSRIHSGSTDTQYF; CDR3 DNA: TGTGCCAGCAGTCGAATACATAGCGGTAGCACAGATACGCAGTATTTT; D gene: NA; clone size: many; J gene: TRBJ2-3; V gene: TRBV6-6
CDR3 protein: CSVGDRGRLDIQYF; CDR3 DNA: TGCAGCGTTGGCGACAGGGGGAGGTTGGACATTCAGTACTTC; D gene: TRBD1; clone size: few; J gene: TRBJ2-4; V gene: TRBV29-1
CDR3 protein: CASSQTANYGYTF; CDR3 DNA: TGTGCCAGCAGTCAGACAGCGAACTATGGCTACACCTTC; D gene: NA; clone size: NA; J gene: TRBJ1-2; V gene: TRBV2
CDR3 protein: CSVKETGGSEKLFF; CDR3 DNA: TGCAGCGTAAAAGAGACAGGGGGCTCAGAAAAACTGTTTTTT; D gene: TRBD1; clone size: few; J gene: TRBJ1-4; V gene: TRBV29-1
CDR3 protein: CASMGREISNQPQHF; CDR3 DNA: TGTGCCAGCATGGGAAGGGAAATTAGCAATCAGCCCCAGCATTTT; D gene: NA; clone size: NA; J gene: TRBJ1-5; V gene: TRBV6-1
CDR3 protein: CASRRIYEQYF; CDR3 DNA: TGCGCCAGCAGGCGGATTTACGAGCAGTACTTC; D gene: NA; clone size: NA; J gene: TRBJ2-7; V gene: TRBV10-1
CDR3 protein: CASSLMSSGSSSYNEQFF; CDR3 DNA: TGTGCCAGCAGCTTAATGTCTAGCGGATCTAGCTCCTACAATGAGCAGTTCTTC; D gene: TRBD2; clone size: few; J gene: TRBJ2-1; V gene: TRBV7-2
CDR3 protein: CASSQDTIVKLFF; CDR3 DNA: TGTGCCAGCAGCCAAGATACAATTGTAAAACTGTTTTTT; D gene: NA; clone size: NA; J gene: TRBJ1-4; V gene: TRBV3-1
CDR3 protein: CSARDLSRSTDTQYF; CDR3 DNA: TGCAGTGCTAGAGATCTGAGCCGGAGCACAGATACGCAGTATTTT; D gene: NA; clone size: many; J gene: TRBJ2-3; V gene: TRBV20-1
CDR3 protein: CASSQMQGLGEQYF; CDR3 DNA: TGTGCCAGCAGCCAGATGCAGGGTCTAGGCGAGCAGTACTTC; D gene: NA; clone size: many; J gene: TRBJ2-7; V gene: TRBV7-9
CDR3 protein: CASSLSRGRTDTQYF; CDR3 DNA: TGTGCCAGCAGCTTAAGTCGGGGGAGGACAGATACGCAGTATTTT; D gene: NA; clone size: many; J gene: TRBJ2-3; V gene: TRBV7-3
CDR3 protein: CSAMTWDRGSTEAFF; CDR3 DNA: TGCAGTGCCATGACCTGGGACAGGGGTAGCACTGAAGCTTTCTTT; D gene: TRBD1; clone size: many; J gene: TRBJ1-1; V gene: TRBV20-1
CDR3 protein: CASSYRRVMNTEAFF; CDR3 DNA: TGTGCCAGCAGCTATCGTAGAGTCATGAACACTGAAGCTTTCTTT; D gene: NA; clone size: many; J gene: TRBJ1-1; V gene: TRBV7-2
CDR3 protein: CASSEEVGTYYNEQFF; CDR3 DNA: TGTGCCAGCAGTGAAGAGGTCGGCACGTACTACAATGAGCAGTTCTTC; D gene: NA; clone size: many; J gene: TRBJ2-1; V gene: TRBV2